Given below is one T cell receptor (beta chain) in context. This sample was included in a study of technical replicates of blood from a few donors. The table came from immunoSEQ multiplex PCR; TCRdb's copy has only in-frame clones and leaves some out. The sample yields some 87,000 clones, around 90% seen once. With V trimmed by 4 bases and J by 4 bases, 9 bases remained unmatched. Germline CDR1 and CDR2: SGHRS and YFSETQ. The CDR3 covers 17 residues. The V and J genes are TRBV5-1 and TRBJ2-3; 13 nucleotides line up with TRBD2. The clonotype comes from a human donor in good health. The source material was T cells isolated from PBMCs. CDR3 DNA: TGCGCCAGCAGCCGTTACACTAGCGGGAGGGCCCCAGATACGCAGTATTTT. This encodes CASSRYTSGRAPDTQYF.